The TCR beta chain described here comes from a study of blood T cell repertoires in COVID-19. Study in general: COVID-19 samples from acute and convalescent phases originated in the United States, Italy and Spain.

The CDR3 sequence is 17 residues long. In germline, CDR1 is SEHNR, CDR2 FQNEAQ (reference sequence). V shed 4 bases and J 3 bases; nucleotides not matched to a gene: 9. Shortly before study entry, within 2 weeks, exposed participants had met a COVID-19 case. Data came from immunoSEQ multiplex PCR; TCRdb stores just in-frame clones and leaves some out. The sample lists about 220,000 clones, almost 90% occurring once. The rearrangement links TRBV7-9 to TRBJ1-1, with 12 bases lining up with TRBD1. This TCR derives from a man aged 25-45 years who had been exposed to COVID-19. The sample was PBMCs or T cells enriched from blood (not recorded which). The CDR3 nucleotides are TGTGCCAGCAGCTATCCGGGACAGGGGGCGTCCGACACTGAAGCTTTCTTT. Translating it yields CASSYPGQGASDTEAFF.